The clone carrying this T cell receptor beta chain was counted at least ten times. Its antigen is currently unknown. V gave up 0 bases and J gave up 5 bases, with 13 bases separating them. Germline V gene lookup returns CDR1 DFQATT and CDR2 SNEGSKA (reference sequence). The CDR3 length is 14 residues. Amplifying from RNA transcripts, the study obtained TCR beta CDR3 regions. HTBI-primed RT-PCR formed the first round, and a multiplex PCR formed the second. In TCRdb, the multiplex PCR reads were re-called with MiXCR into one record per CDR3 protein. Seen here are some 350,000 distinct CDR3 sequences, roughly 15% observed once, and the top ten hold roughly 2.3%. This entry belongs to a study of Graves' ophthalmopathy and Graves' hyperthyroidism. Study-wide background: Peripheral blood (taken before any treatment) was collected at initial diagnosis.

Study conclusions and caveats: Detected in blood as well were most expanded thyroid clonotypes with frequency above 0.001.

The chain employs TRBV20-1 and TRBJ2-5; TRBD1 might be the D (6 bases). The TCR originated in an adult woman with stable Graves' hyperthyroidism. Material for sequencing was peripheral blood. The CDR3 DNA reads TGCAGTGCTAGAGATGGGCAGCAGGGGGAGACCCAGTACTTC. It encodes CSARDGQQGETQYF.